These 23 T cell receptor beta chains share one sample of origin, sequenced in a study of T cells in Graves' hyperthyroidism and ophthalmopathy. It was RNA transcripts that yielded the amplified TCR beta CDR3 regions. The HTBI primer set drove a first-round RT-PCR of the TCR CDR3. TCRdb reprocessed the multiplex PCR reads via MiXCR and lists one record per CDR3 protein. The sample has 270,000 or so distinct CDR3 sequences, 12% to 15% seen once. Sequenced input: blood. These receptors were obtained from a woman aged 50 to 65 with Graves' hyperthyroidism that later progressed to Graves' ophthalmopathy.

The chain has TRBV19 and TRBJ2-1; 11 bases match TRBD1. Germline loops: CDR1 LNHDA, CDR2 SQIVND (reference sequence). This CDR3 contains 15 residues. V dropped 5 bases and J dropped 8; count of bases not matched to a gene: 8. CDR3 bases: TGTGCCAGTAGTCTATGGACAGGGGGCTTCGATGAGCAGTTCTTC. Its translation is CASSLWTGGFDEQFF.

This clonotype has at least ten counts. This sequence joins TRBV20-1 and TRBJ2-3; 9 nucleotides align to TRBD2. The CDR3 sequence is 16 residues long. Germline CDR1 and CDR2: DFQATT and SNEGSKA (reference sequence). V trimming: 6 bases; J trimming: 0 bases; junction bases outside the gene matches: 10. The CDR3 DNA follows: TGCAGTGCCAAGCGATTAGCGGGAGCTAGCACAGATACGCAGTATTTT. This gives the protein CSAKRLAGASTDTQYF.

This clonotype was picked up many times. The V gene is TRBV20-1, the J gene TRBJ2-7; 7 positions agree with TRBD2. The length of the CDR3 is 15 residues. The V gene's germline CDR1 is DFQATT and CDR2 SNEGSKA (reference sequence). V shed 0 bases, J shed 4 bases, and the junction held 9 bases outside the gene matches. The CDR3 here is CSAREEGRGPYEQYF. In DNA form, the CDR3 reads TGCAGTGCTAGAGAGGAGGGGAGGGGCCCATACGAGCAGTACTTC.

In its sample, this clonotype was seen a few times. The gene calls are TRBV20-1 and TRBJ2-3; D might be TRBD1 (5 bases). V lost 0 bases, J lost 4 bases, and 8 bases lay in between. Per germline, CDR1 DFQATT and CDR2 SNEGSKA (reference sequence). The CDR3 is 13 amino acids. The CDR3 bases are TGCAGTGCTAGAGATCGCAGGGCAGATACGCAGTATTTT. Protein product: CSARDRRADTQYF.

The chain carries TRBV20-1 and TRBJ2-7, with 10 positions matching TRBD2. Looked up from germline, CDR1 is DFQATT and CDR2 is SNEGSKA (reference sequence). This CDR3 spans 14 amino acids. The ends lost 5 bases at V and 2 bases at J; junction bases unmatched: 6. The CDR3 region is CSAFGLAEPYEQYF. The CDR3, as DNA: TGCAGTGCTTTCGGACTAGCGGAGCCCTACGAGCAGTACTTC.

This clonotype was counted many times. CDR3 protein: CASSPLKRTPYEQYF. The CDR3 coding sequence is TGTGCCAGCTCACCACTTAAGCGGACTCCCTACGAGCAGTACTTC. This sequence joins TRBV18 and TRBJ2-7; tentative D call: TRBD2 (5 bases). CDR1 and CDR2 (germline): KGHSH, LQKENI. Trimming removed 1 base from V and 2 bases from J, with 12 bases in between. The length of the CDR3 is 15 residues.

This chain links TRBV20-1 with TRBJ1-2; 7 nucleotides match TRBD1. Germline lookup yields CDR1 DFQATT and CDR2 SNEGSKA (reference sequence). The trim removed 6 bases at V and 4 bases at J, leaving 8 bases unmatched. CDR3 length: 13 residues. The CDR3 sequence is CSASTGVGYGYTF. The DNA of the CDR3 is TGCAGTGCATCTACAGGGGTCGGCTATGGCTACACCTTC.

The genes are TRBV7-9 and TRBJ2-2, with D tentatively TRBD1 (5 bases). This CDR3 is 14 amino acids long. Trimming removed 9 bases from V and 6 bases from J, with 17 bases in between. Germline assignment: CDR1 SEHNR and CDR2 FQNEAQ (reference sequence). CDR3 DNA sequence: TGTGCCAGGGATTCCGACAGTAGGTCCGGGGAGCTGTTTTTT. Amino acids: CARDSDSRSGELFF.

The V call is TRBV20-1, the J call TRBJ2-7; D assignment may be TRBD1 or TRBD2 (5 bases each). V lost 1 base and J lost 0, with 10 bases in between. Germline loops: CDR1 DFQATT, CDR2 SNEGSKA (reference sequence). The CDR3 contains 14 residues. CDR3 nucleotide sequence: TGCAGTGCTAGAGGTGGGACGGGCTCCTACGAGCAGTACTTC. As protein: CSARGGTGSYEQYF.

Ten or more counts support this clonotype. The rearrangement joins TRBV7-6 to TRBJ2-1; 10 bases line up with TRBD2. Germline V gene data show CDR1 as SGHVS and CDR2 as FNYEAQ. The trim removed 7 bases at V and 10 bases at J, leaving 10 bases unmatched. CDR3 length equals 14 residues. CDR3 sequence (DNA): TGTGCCAGCATCCGAATAGCGGGAGGAGGGGAGCAGTTCTTC. This codes for CASIRIAGGGEQFF.

In its sample, this clonotype was seen many times. The chain employs TRBV28 and TRBJ1-6, with D maybe TRBD1 (5 bases). CDR1 and CDR2 (germline): MDHEN, SYDVKM. Trimming cost V 4 bases and J 5 bases, with 15 bases left between them. The CDR3 contains 16 residues. CDR3 sequence: CASSSGHRGNNSPLHF. CDR3 sequence (DNA): TGTGCCAGCAGTTCCGGACATCGGGGGAATAATTCACCCCTCCACTTT.

This sequence joins TRBV12-3 or TRBV12-4 and TRBJ1-2, with D possibly TRBD1 on 5 matching bases. This CDR3 is 13 amino acids long. Trimming took off 5 bases at V and 8 bases at J, with 15 bases between the two ends. DNA of the CDR3: TGTGCCAGCAGTCCAAACGCAGGGTTAGGCTACACCTTC. It translates to CASSPNAGLGYTF.

This clonotype was picked up a small number of times. The chain is built from TRBV5-6 and TRBJ1-2, with TRBD1 matching over 8 bases. V trimming: 5 bases; J trimming: 4 bases; junction bases outside the gene matches: 7. The CDR3 has 14 amino acids. Germline loops: CDR1 SGHDT, CDR2 YYEEEE. The CDR3 loop reads CASRPGQGSYGYTF. CDR3 bases: TGTGCCAGCAGACCTGGACAGGGTAGCTATGGCTACACCTTC.

Many counts were recorded for this clonotype. Its ends do not fully match the called genes, so a read error is possible. The rearrangement joins TRBV11-2 to TRBJ2-1, with 7 bases matching TRBD1. Germline V gene lookup returns CDR1 SGHAT and CDR2 FQNNGV. The CDR3 is made up of 16 amino acids. The CDR3 reads CANSPMQGEAYNEQFF. CDR3 in DNA: TGTGCCAACAGCCCTATGCAGGGGGAAGCCTACAATGAGCAGTTCTTC.

The chain recombines TRBV5-6 with TRBJ1-2; 7 bases map to TRBD1. The junction had 6 bases not matched to a gene; V was cut back by 2 bases and J by 2 bases. The CDR3 consists of 15 residues. Per the germline V gene, CDR1 is SGHDT and CDR2 is YYEEEE. CDR3 in DNA: TGTGCCAGCAGCTTTTTGGGACAGCTAAACTATGGCTACACCTTC. This sequence encodes CASSFLGQLNYGYTF.

The CDR3 sequence: CASSIGEGGAYNEQFF. Written as DNA, the CDR3 is TGTGCCAGTAGTATAGGAGAAGGGGGCGCCTACAATGAGCAGTTCTTC. The chain employs TRBV19 and TRBJ2-1; 7 bases match TRBD1. CDR3 length: 16 residues. V was clipped by 1 base and J by 2 bases; unmatched bases: 5. Germline CDR1 LNHDA, CDR2 SQIVND (reference sequence).

This clonotype was recorded at least ten times. The V gene is TRBV7-9, the J gene TRBJ1-5, with 8 bases lining up with TRBD1. Germline values: CDR1 SEHNR, CDR2 FQNEAQ (reference sequence). The CDR3 length is 15 residues. J gave up 1 base and V 5 bases, and 4 bases lay outside the gene matches. The CDR3 loop reads CASSIGTGSNQPQHF. The CDR3 DNA follows: TGTGCCAGCAGCATAGGGACAGGAAGCAATCAGCCCCAGCATTTT.

This clonotype was seen only a few times. The chain links TRBV27 to TRBJ2-5; 10 nucleotides line up with TRBD2. V was pared by 3 bases and J by 13 bases, with 8 bases of the junction left unmatched. Per germline, CDR1 MNHEY and CDR2 SMNVEV (reference sequence). The CDR3 consists of 13 residues. The CDR3 region has the DNA TGTGCCAGCAGTTTGGCTAGCGGGAGTGTAACGTACTTC. The encoded protein is CASSLASGSVTYF.

Here the CDR3 reads CASSSLGGRAYNEQFF. The CDR3 coding sequence is TGTGCCAGCAGTTCCCTAGGCGGGAGGGCCTACAATGAGCAGTTCTTC. V usage is TRBV27 and J usage is TRBJ2-1; 9 bases agree with TRBD2. Germline values: CDR1 MNHEY, CDR2 SMNVEV (reference sequence). V was clipped by 4 bases and J by 2 bases; unmatched bases: 6. CDR3 size: 16 residues.

In its sample, this clonotype was seen a few times. The J gene is TRBJ2-7, the V gene TRBV7-9, with no clear D. Trimming removed 11 bases at V and 3 bases at J, with 14 bases between. CDR1 is SEHNR, CDR2 FQNEAQ, per germline (reference sequence). There are 12 residues in the CDR3. CDR3 DNA sequence: TGTGCCGGCTCAGACACCCTCTACGAGCAGTACTTC. Amino acid sequence: CAGSDTLYEQYF.

The table lists this clonotype with many counts. The chain is built from TRBV20-1 and TRBJ2-7; TRBD2 matches at 12 bases. The CDR3 is made up of 14 amino acids. CDR1 is DFQATT and CDR2 is SNEGSKA in the germline V gene (reference sequence). J gave up 7 bases and V 3 bases, and 7 bases lay outside the gene matches. CDR3 sequence: CSARTSGRMGEQYF. DNA for the CDR3: TGCAGTGCTAGGACTAGCGGGAGAATGGGGGAGCAGTACTTC.

The chain couples TRBV10-2 to TRBJ2-7; 7 bases align to TRBD2. Germline CDR1 WSHSY, CDR2 SAAADI. The CDR3 spans 15 residues. V gave up 2 bases and J gave up 5 bases; unmatched junction bases: 9. Written as DNA, the CDR3 is TGCGCCAGCAGTGAGGGCGGGAGCCTTAAGCACGAGCAGTACTTC. Encoded protein: CASSEGGSLKHEQYF.

This clonotype has ten or more counts. The V and J genes are TRBV2 and TRBJ2-2; either TRBD1 or TRBD2 may fit D (6 bases each). The length of the CDR3 is 15 residues. Trimming left V 10 bases short and J 2 bases short, with 17 bases between. Per the germline V gene, CDR1 is SNHLY and CDR2 is FYNNEI. CDR3 residues: CATPGVGANTGELFF. For the CDR3, the DNA is TGTGCCACCCCGGGGGTGGGGGCAAACACCGGGGAGCTGTTTTTT.